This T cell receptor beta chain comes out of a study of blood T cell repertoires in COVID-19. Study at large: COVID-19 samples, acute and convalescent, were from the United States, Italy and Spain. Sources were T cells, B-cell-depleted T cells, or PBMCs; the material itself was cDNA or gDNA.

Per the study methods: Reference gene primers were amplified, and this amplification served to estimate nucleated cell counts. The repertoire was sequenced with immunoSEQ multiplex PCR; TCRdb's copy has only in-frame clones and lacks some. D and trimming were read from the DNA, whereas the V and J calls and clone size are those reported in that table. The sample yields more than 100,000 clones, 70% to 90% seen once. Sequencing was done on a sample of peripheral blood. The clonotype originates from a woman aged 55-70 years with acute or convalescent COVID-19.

In DNA, the CDR3 is TGTGCCAGCACCTCTTTTGGGAGGGTGGGGAATAGCAATCAGCCCCAGCATTTT. Protein sequence: CASTSFGRVGNSNQPQHF. The genes are TRBV7-8 and TRBJ1-5; D not certain. With 7 bases removed from V and 0 bases from J, the gap between germline ends came to 22 bases. The germline V gene has CDR1 SGHVS and CDR2 FQNEAQ. CDR3 length: 18 amino acids.